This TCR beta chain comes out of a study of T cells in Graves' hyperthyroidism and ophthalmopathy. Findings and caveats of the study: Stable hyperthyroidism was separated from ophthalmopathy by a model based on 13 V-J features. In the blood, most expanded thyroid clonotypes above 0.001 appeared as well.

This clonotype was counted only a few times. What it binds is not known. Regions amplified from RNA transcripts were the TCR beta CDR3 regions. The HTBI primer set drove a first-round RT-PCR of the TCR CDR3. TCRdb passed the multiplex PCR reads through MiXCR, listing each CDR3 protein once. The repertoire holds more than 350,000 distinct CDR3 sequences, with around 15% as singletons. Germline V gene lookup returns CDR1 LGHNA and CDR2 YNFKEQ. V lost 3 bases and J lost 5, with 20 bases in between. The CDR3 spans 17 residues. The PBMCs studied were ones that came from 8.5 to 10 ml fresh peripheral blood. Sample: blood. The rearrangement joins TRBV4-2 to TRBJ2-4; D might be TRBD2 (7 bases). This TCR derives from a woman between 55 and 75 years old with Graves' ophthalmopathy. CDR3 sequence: CASSQVLAGEGENIQYF. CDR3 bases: TGTGCCAGCAGCCAGGTCCTCGCGGGGGAGGGGGAAAACATTCAGTACTTC.